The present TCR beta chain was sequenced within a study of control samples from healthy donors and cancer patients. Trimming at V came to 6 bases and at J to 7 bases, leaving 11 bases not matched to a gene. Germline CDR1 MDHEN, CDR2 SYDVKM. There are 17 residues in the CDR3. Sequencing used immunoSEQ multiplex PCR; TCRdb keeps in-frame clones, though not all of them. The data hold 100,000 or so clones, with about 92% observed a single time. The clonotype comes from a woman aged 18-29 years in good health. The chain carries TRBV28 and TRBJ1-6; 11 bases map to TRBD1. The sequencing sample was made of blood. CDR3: CASRLGGQGAINSPLHF. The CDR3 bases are TGTGCCAGCAGATTAGGCGGACAGGGGGCCATAAATTCACCCCTCCACTTT.